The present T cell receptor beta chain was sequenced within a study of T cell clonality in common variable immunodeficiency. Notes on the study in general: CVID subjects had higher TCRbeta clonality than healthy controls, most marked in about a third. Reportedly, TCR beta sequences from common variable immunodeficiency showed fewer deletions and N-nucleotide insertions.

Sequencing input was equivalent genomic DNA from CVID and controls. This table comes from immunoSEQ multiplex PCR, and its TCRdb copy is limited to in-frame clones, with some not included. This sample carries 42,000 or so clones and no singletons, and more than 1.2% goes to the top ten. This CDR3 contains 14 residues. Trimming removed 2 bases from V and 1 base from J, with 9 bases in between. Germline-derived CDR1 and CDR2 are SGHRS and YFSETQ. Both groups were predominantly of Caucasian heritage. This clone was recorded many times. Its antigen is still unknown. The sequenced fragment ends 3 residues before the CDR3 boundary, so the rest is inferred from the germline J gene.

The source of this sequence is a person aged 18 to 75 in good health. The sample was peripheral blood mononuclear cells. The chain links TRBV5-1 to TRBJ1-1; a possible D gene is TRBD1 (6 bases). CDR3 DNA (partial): TGCGCCAGCAGCTTAACAGGGAAGAACACTGAA. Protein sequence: CASSLTGKNTE. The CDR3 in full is CASSLTGKNTEAFF.